The present entry profiles one TCR beta chain with its context. The antigen remains undetermined. This CDR3 is 14 amino acids long. The V end lost 8 bases, the J end lost 2 bases, and 16 bases lay between the germline ends. From germline, CDR1 is MNHEY and CDR2 SVGAGI. The entry originates in a study of T cell responses to AZD1222 COVID-19 vaccine. The study's findings and limits: Most donors were white British, females outnumbered males, and clonal diversity was possibly underestimated. No day 14 peak samples; only post-peak repertoires were characterized. Researchers report vaccine-associated CD4 TCRs spanning spike, with dominance at 160-218 and 743-854.

This table comes from immunoSEQ multiplex PCR, and its TCRdb copy is limited to in-frame clones, with some not included. The sample consists of some 200,000 clones, 85% to 95% of them appearing once. This TCR was recovered from an adult who received the AZD1222 COVID-19 vaccine. The V call is TRBV6-5, the J call TRBJ2-7; D possibly corresponds to TRBD1 (6 bases). The input for sequencing was peripheral blood, taken 28 days after the second AZD1222 dose. CDR3 sequence (DNA): TGTGCCAGCTTCCAGGGACATGTCACCTACGAGCAGTACTTC. Protein sequence: CASFQGHVTYEQYF.